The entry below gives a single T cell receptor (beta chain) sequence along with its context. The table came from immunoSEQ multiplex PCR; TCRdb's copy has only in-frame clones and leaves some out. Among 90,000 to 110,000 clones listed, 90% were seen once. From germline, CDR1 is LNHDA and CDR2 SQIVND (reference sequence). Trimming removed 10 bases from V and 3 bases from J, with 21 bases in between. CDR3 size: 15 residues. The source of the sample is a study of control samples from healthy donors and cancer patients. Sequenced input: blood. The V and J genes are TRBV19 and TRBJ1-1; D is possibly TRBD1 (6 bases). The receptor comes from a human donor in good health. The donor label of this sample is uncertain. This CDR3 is CAISPRGNDYTEAFF. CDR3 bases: TGTGCCATAAGCCCCAGGGGCAATGATTACACTGAAGCTTTCTTT.